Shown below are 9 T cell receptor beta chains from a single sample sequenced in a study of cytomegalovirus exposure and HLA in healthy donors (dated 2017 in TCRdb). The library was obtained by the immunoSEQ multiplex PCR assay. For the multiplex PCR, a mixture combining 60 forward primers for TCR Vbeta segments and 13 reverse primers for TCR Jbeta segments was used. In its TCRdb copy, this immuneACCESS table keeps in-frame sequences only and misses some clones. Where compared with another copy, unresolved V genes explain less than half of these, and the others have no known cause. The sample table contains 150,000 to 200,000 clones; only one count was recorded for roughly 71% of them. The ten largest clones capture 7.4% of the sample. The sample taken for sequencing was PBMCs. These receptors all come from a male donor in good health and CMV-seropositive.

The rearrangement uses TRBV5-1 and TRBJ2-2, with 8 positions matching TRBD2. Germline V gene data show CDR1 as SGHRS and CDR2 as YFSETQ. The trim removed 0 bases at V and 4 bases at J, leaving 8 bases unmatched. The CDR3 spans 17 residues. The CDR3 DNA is TGCGCCAGCAGCTTGGCGATCGGGGGGGGCCTCACCGGGGAGCTGTTTTTT. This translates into CASSLAIGGGLTGELFF.

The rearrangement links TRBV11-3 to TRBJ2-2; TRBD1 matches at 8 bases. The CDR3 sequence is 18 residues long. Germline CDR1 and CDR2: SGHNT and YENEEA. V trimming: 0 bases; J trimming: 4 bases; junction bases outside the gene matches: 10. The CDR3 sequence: CASSLEGLGQGGTGELFF. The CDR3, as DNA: TGTGCCAGCAGCTTAGAAGGACTCGGACAGGGCGGCACCGGGGAGCTGTTTTTT.

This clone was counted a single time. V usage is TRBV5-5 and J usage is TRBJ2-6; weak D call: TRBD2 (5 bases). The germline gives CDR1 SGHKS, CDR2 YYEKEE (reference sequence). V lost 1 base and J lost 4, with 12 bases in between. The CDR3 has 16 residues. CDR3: CASSLSGVSGANVLTF. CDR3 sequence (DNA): TGTGCCAGCAGCTTGTCCGGGGTCTCAGGGGCCAACGTCCTGACTTTC.

CDR3 loop: CASSLEGQGTDTQYF. The DNA for the CDR3 is TGTGCCAGCAGCTTAGAGGGACAAGGCACAGATACGCAGTATTTT. The V gene is TRBV7-2, the J gene TRBJ2-3; TRBD1 might be the D (6 bases). V gave up 1 base and J gave up 1 base, with 9 bases separating them. This CDR3 is built from 15 residues. The V gene's germline CDR1 is SGHTA and CDR2 FQGNSA.

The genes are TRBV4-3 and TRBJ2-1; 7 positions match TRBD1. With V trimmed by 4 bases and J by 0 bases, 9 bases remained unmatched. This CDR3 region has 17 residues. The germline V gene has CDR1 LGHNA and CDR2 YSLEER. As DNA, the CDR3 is TGCGCCAGCAGCCGCCTAGGGGGCCCGAGCTCCTACAATGAGCAGTTCTTC. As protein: CASSRLGGPSSYNEQFF.

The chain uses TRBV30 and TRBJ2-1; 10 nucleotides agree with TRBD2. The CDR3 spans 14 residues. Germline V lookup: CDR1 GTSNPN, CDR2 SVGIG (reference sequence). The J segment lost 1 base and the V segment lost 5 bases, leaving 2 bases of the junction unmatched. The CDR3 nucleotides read TGTGCCTGGCATAGCGGGGGGTCCTACAATGAGCAGTTCTTC. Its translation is CAWHSGGSYNEQFF.

CDR3 sequence: CASRLDRGGQPQHF. For the CDR3, the DNA is TGTGCCAGCAGACTAGACAGGGGTGGGCAGCCCCAGCATTTT. The chain recombines TRBV6-6 with TRBJ1-5; TRBD1 agrees at 8 bases. Per germline, CDR1 MNHNY and CDR2 SVGAGI (reference sequence). Losses at the gene ends were 6 bases for V and 7 bases for J; bases not matched to a gene: 8. This CDR3 comprises 14 residues.

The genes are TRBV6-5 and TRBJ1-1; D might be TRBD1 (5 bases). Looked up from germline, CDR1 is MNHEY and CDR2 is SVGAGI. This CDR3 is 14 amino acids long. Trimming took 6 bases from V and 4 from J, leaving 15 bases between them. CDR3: CASRPTGQGTEAFF. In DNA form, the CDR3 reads TGTGCCAGCAGGCCCACTGGGCAGGGCACTGAAGCTTTCTTT.

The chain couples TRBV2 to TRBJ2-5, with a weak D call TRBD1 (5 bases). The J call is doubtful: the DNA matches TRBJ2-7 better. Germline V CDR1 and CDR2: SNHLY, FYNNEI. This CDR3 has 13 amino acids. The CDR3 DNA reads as TGTGCCAGCTTGATAGGGGTCCTGGGCGAGCAGTACTTC. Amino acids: CASLIGVLGEQYF.